This T cell receptor beta chain emerged from a study of spatial heterogeneity in lung cancer. CDR3 length: 15 amino acids. The V end was cut by 0 bases, the J end by 2 bases, with 14 bases between. From germline, CDR1 is SQVTM and CDR2 ANQGSEA. This clonotype was detected ten times or more. TCRdb itself ran the 5' RACE reads through MiXCR, one entry per CDR3 protein. Among approximately 20,000 distinct CDR3 sequences listed, less than 9.5% were seen once. Time point here: blood at routine non-recurrence follow-up after resection. Sequencing was performed on PBMCs, taken at follow-up. J is TRBJ2-7 and V is TRBV29-1; D is unclear. The source is a male donor with early-stage non-small cell lung cancer. The CDR3 DNA follows: TGCAGCGTTGAAGAGATAAGCTCTCCCCCCTACGAGCAGTACTTC. Translated, it gives CSVEEISSPPYEQYF.